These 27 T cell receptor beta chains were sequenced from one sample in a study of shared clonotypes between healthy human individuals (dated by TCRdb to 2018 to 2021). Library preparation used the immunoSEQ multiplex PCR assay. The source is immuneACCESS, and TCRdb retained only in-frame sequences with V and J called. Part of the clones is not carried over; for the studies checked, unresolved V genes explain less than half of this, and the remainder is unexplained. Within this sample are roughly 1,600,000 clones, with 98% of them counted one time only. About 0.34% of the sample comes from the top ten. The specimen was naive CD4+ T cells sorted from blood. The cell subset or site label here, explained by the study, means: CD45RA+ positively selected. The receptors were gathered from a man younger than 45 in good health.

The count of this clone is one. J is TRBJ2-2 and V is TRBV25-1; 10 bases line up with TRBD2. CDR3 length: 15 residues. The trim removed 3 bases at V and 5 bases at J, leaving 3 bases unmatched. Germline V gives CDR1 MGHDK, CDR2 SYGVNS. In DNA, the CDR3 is TGTGCCAGCAGTGACCTAGCGGGAGTTACCGGGGAGCTGTTTTTT. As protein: CASSDLAGVTGELFF.

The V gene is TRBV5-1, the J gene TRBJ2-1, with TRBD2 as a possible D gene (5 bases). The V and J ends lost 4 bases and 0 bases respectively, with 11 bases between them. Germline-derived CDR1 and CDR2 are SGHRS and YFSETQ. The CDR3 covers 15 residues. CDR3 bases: TGCGCCAGCAGCCGGACTCTGAGCTCCTACAATGAGCAGTTCTTC. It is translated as CASSRTLSSYNEQFF.

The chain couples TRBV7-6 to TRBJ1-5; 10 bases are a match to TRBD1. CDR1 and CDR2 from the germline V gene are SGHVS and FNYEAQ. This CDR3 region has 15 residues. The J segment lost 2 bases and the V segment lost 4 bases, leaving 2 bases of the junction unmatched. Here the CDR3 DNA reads TGTGCCAGCAGCTCAGGGACAGGGGGCAATCAGCCCCAGCATTTT. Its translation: CASSSGTGGNQPQHF.

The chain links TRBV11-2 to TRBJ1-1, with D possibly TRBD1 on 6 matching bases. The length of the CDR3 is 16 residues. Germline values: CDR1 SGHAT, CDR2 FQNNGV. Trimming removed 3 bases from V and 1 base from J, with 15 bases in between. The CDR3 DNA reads TGTGCCAGCAGCTTCCCTAAGGGGGGAGGGAACACTGAAGCTTTCTTT. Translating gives CASSFPKGGGNTEAFF. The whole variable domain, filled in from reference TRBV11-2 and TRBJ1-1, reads EAGVAQSPRYKIIEKRQSVAFWCNPISGHATLYWYQQILGQGPKLLIQFQNNGVVDDSQLPKDRFSAERLKGVDSTLKIQPAKLEDSAVYLCASSFPKGGGNTEAFFGQGTRLTVV.

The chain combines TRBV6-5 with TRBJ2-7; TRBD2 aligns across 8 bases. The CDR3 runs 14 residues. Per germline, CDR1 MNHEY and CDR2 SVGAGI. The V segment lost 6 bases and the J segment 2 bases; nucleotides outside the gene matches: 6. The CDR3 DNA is TGTGCCAGCAGCACCGGGACTAGACCCTACGAGCAGTACTTC. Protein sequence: CASSTGTRPYEQYF.

The CDR3 region has the DNA TGCGCCAGCAGCTTTCTAGCGGGAGGTCCTAACGAGCAGTACTTC. Translated: CASSFLAGGPNEQYF. The rearrangement uses TRBV5-1 and TRBJ2-7; 11 nucleotides align to TRBD2. Trimming took 2 bases from V and 5 from J; bases not matched to a gene: 6. The CDR3 has 15 residues. Looked up from germline, CDR1 is SGHRS and CDR2 is YFSETQ. Complete variable domain (other parts from reference TRBV5-1 and TRBJ2-7): KAGVTQTPRYLIKTRGQQVTLSCSPISGHRSVSWYQQTPGQGLQFLFEYFSETQRNKGNFPGRFSGRQFSNSRSEMNVSTLELGDSALYLCASSFLAGGPNEQYFGPGTRLTVT.

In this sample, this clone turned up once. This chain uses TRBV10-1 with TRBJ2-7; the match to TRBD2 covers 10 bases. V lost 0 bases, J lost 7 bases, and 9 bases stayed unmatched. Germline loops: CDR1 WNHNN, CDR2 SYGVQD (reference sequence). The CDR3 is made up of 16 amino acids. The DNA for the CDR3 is TGCGCCAGCAGTGAGTCGAAAGCGGGAGGGCTGGGTGAGCAGTACTTC. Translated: CASSESKAGGLGEQYF.

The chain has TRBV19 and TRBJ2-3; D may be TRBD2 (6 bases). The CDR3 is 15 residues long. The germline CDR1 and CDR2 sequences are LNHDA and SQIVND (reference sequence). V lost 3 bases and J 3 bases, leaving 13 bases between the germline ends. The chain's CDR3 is CASSMAGTLTDTQYF. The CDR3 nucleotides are TGTGCCAGTAGTATGGCCGGGACTCTAACAGATACGCAGTATTTT.

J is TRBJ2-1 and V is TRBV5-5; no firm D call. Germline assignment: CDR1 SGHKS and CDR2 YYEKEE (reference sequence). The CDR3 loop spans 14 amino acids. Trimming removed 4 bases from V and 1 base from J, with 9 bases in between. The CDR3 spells CASSPPESYNEQFF. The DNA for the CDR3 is TGTGCCAGCAGCCCGCCCGAATCCTACAATGAGCAGTTCTTC.

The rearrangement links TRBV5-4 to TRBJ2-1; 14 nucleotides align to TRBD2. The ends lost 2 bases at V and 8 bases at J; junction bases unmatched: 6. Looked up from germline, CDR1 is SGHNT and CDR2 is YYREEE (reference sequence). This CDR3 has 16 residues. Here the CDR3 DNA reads TGTGCCAGCAGCTTCGGGGGACTAGCGGGAGACTATGAGCAGTTCTTC. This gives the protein CASSFGGLAGDYEQFF.

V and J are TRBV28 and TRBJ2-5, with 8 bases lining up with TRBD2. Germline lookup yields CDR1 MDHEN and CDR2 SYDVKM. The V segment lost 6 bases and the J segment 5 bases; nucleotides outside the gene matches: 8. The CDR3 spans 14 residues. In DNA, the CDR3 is TGTGCCAGCAGCGAAAGCGGGAGAGGGGAGACCCAGTACTTC. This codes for CASSESGRGETQYF.

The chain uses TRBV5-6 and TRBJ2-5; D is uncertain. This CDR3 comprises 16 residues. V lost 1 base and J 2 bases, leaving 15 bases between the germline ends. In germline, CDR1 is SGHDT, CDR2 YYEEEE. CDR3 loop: CASSLPGWSGQETQYF. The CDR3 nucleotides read TGTGCCAGCAGCTTGCCGGGCTGGTCAGGACAAGAGACCCAGTACTTC.

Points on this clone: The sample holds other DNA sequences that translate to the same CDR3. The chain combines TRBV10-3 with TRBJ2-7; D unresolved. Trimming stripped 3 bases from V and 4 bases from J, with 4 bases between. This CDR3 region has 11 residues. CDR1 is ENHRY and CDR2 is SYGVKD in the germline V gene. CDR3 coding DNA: TGTGCCATCAGTGAAGGATACGAGCAGTACTTC. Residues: CAISEGYEQYF.

The CDR3 is CASTTSGRSYNEQFF. The CDR3 bases are TGTGCCAGCACTACTAGCGGGAGGAGTTACAATGAGCAGTTCTTC. The rearrangement links TRBV2 to TRBJ2-1; 12 bases line up with TRBD2. This CDR3 has 15 amino acids. Per germline, CDR1 SNHLY and CDR2 FYNNEI. Trimming removed 7 bases from V and 4 bases from J; junction bases left unmatched: 5.

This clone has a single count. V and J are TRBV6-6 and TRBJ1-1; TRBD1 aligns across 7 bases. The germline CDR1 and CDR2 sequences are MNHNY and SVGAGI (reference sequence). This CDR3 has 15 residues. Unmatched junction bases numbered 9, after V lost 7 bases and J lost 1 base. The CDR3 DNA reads TGTGCCAGCACCCAAACAGGGGTTACGAACACTGAAGCTTTCTTT. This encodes CASTQTGVTNTEAFF.

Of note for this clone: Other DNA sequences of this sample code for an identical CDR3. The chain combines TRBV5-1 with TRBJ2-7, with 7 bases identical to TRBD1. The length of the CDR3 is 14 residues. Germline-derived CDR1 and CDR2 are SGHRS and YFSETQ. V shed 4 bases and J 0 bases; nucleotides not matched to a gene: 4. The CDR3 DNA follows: TGCGCCAGCAGCCCTCGACAGGGCTCCTACGAGCAGTACTTC. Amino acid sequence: CASSPRQGSYEQYF.

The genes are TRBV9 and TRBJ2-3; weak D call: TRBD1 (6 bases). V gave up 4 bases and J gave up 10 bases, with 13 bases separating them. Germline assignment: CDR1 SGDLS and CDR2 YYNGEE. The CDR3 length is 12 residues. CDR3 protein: CASSPAGVAQYF. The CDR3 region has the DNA TGTGCCAGCAGCCCCGCAGGGGTCGCGCAGTATTTT.

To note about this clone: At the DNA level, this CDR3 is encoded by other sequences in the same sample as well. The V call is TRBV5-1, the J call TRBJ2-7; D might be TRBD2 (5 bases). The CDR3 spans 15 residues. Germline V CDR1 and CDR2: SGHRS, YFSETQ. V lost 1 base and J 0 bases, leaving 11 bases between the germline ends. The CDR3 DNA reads TGCGCCAGCAGCTTGAGCGGAAGGAGCTCCTACGAGCAGTACTTC. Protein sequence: CASSLSGRSSYEQYF.

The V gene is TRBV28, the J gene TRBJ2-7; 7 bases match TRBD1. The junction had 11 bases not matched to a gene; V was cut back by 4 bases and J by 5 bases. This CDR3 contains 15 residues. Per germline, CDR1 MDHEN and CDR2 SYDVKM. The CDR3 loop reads CASSYSSTGTNEQYF. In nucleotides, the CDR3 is TGTGCCAGCAGTTATAGCTCGACAGGGACCAACGAGCAGTACTTC.

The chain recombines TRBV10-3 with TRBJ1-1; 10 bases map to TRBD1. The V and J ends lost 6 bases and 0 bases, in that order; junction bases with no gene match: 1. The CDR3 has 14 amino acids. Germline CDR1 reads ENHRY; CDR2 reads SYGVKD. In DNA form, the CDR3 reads TGTGCCATCAGGGACAGGGGGATGAACACTGAAGCTTTCTTT. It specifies CAIRDRGMNTEAFF.

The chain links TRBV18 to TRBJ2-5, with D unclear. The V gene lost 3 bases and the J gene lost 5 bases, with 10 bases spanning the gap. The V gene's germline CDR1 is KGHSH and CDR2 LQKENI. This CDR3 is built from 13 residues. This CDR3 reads CASSPTLEETQYF. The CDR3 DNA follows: TGTGCCAGCTCACCGACCCTGGAGGAGACCCAGTACTTC.

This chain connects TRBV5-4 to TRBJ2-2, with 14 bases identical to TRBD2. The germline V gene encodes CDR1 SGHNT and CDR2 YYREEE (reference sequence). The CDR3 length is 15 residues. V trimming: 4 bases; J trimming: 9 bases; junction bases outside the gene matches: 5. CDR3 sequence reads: CASSPGLAGEWELFF. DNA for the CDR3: TGTGCCAGCAGCCCGGGACTAGCGGGAGAGTGGGAGCTGTTTTTT. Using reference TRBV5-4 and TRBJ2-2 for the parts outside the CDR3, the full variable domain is ETGVTQSPTHLIKTRGQQVTLRCSSQSGHNTVSWYQQALGQGPQFIFQYYREEENGRGNFPPRFSGLQFPNYSSELNVNALELDDSALYLCASSPGLAGEWELFFGEGSRLTVL.

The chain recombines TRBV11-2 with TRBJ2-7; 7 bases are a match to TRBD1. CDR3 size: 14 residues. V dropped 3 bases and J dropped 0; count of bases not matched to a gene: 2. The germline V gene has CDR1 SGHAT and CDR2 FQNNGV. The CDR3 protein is CASSFRDSSYEQYF. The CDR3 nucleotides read TGTGCCAGCAGCTTCCGGGACAGCTCCTACGAGCAGTACTTC.

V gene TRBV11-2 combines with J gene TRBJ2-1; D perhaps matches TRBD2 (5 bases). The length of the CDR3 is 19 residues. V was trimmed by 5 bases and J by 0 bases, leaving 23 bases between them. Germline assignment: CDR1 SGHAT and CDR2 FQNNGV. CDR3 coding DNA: TGTGCCAGCAGCCCGAGGAGGCTTCACTACTCAGGCTCCTACAATGAGCAGTTCTTC. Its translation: CASSPRRLHYSGSYNEQFF.

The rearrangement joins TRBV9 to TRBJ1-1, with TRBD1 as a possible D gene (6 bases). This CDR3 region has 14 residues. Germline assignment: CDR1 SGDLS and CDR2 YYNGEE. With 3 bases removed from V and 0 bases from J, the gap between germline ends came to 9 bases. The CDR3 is CASSGQVMNTEAFF. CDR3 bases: TGTGCCAGCAGCGGACAGGTAATGAACACTGAAGCTTTCTTT.

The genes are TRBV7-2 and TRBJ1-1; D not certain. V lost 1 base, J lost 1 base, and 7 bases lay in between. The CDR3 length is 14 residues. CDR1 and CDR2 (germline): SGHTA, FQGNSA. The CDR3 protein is CASSLVSGNTEAFF. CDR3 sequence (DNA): TGTGCCAGCAGCTTAGTCTCAGGGAACACTGAAGCTTTCTTT.

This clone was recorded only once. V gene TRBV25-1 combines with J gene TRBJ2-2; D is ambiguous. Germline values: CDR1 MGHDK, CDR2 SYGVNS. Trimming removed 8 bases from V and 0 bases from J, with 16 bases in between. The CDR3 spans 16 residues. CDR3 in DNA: TGTGCCAGCTCCTCCTTCGAGAGCCCGAACACCGGGGAGCTGTTTTTT. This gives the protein CASSSFESPNTGELFF.